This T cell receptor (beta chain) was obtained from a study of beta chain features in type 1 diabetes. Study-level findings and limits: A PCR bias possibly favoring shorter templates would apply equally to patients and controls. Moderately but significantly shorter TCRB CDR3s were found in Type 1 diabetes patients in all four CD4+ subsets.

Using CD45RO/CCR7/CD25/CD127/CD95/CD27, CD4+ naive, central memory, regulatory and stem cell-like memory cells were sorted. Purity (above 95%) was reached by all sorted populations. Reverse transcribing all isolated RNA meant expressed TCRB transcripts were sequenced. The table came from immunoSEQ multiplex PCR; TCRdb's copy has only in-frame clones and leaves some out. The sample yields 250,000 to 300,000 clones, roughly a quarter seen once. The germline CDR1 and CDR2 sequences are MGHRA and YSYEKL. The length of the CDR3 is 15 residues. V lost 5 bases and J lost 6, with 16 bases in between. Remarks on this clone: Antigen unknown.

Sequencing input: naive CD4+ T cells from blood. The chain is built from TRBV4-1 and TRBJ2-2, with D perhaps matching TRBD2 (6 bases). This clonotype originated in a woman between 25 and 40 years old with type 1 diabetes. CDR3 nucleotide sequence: TGCGCCAGCAGCTTACAAGAGTGGGGGGCCGGGGAGCTGTTTTTT. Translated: CASSLQEWGAGELFF.